The text below deals with one T cell receptor (beta chain). Antigen unknown. CD4+ T cells from unexposed donors were obtained before the COVID-19 pandemic (2011-2018). Cryopreserved PBMCs were CD4-enriched, then split into naive and memory cells. Deep TCR-beta sequencing used DNA from uncultured naive and memory CD4+ T cells. Produced via immunoSEQ multiplex PCR; TCRdb's table is partial and in-frame only. The table includes about 64,000 clones, approximately 94% detected once. The sample belongs to a study of CD4 T cells in relation to SARS-CoV-2 and coronaviruses. Notes on the study in general: Samples before the pandemic and after infection were not matched within any donor. About 64% of donors had memory CD4+ clonotypes crossrecognizing SARS-CoV-2 and common cold coronavirus spike.

Per germline, CDR1 SGHTA and CDR2 FQGNSA. This CDR3 has 14 residues. Trimming left V 1 base short and J 2 bases short, with 8 bases between. The gene calls are TRBV7-2 and TRBJ2-5; D is unresolved. The TCR comes from a human donor in good health. The sample taken for sequencing was naive CD4+ T cells from PBMCs. The subset: naive CD4+ T cells isolated by negative enrichment. The CDR3 loop reads CASSLGPAQETQYF. The CDR3, as DNA: TGTGCCAGCAGCTTAGGGCCAGCACAAGAGACCCAGTACTTC.